Listed here is a single TCR beta chain. Antigen unknown. TCRbeta library construction was performed incorporating unique molecular identifiers. MiXCR, applied by TCRdb to the PCR reads, yields one record per CDR3 protein. Of 400,000 to 450,000 distinct CDR3 sequences detected, 43% appear once; the ten largest clones hold approximately 25%. CDR1 and CDR2 (germline): MDHEN, SYDVKM. The CDR3 consists of 16 residues. J lost 4 bases, V lost 2 bases, and 4 bases had no gene match. The data were obtained in a study of T-cell reconstitution after alpha-beta-depleted transplantation in children. Regarding the study as a whole: Expanded clones from the graft, numbering several hundred, reportedly supplied alpha-beta T cells about two months after transplant.

This specimen was PBMCs, taken before TCRalphabeta/CD19-depleted stem cell transplant. The chain is built from TRBV28 and TRBJ1-3; 11 bases line up with TRBD1. This TCR came from a girl aged 2-15 years with aplastic anemia, due to receive a stem cell transplant. The CDR3 spells CASSLGDRGFGNTIYF. DNA for the CDR3: TGTGCCAGCAGTTTAGGGGACAGGGGGTTCGGAAACACCATATATTTT.